The source of this TCR beta chain is a study of T cell responses to AZD1222 COVID-19 vaccine. The CDR3 contains 12 residues. Germline assignment: CDR1 SGHRS and CDR2 YFSETQ. The V end lost 2 bases, the J end lost 6 bases, and 8 bases lay between the germline ends. The data were produced by immunoSEQ multiplex PCR, yet TCRdb's version contains in-frame clones alone and is incomplete. Seen here are about 120,000 clones, 75% to 95% observed once, and the top ten hold about 5.2%. The clonotype originates from an adult in good health. The chain employs TRBV5-1 and TRBJ1-1; no clear D. Here the sequenced sample was peripheral blood, taken on day 0 of AZD1222 vaccination. The CDR3 bases are TGCGCCAGCAGCTTCGCGGGAGCTGAAGCTTTCTTT. This encodes CASSFAGAEAFF. Drawing the rest from reference TRBV5-1 and TRBJ1-1, the complete variable domain is KAGVTQTPRYLIKTRGQQVTLSCSPISGHRSVSWYQQTPGQGLQFLFEYFSETQRNKGNFPGRFSGRQFSNSRSEMNVSTLELGDSALYLCASSFAGAEAFFGQGTRLTVV.